Shown below are 21 T cell receptor beta chains from a single sample sequenced in a study of beta chain features in type 1 diabetes listed by TCRdb under 2018. The library was obtained by the immunoSEQ multiplex PCR assay. All of the isolated RNA was reverse transcribed with the High Capacity cDNA Reverse Transcription Kit, so expressed TCRB transcripts were sequenced. Entries here come from immuneACCESS through TCRdb and include only in-frame sequences with V and J called. Some clones fail to appear in such tables; in the studies checked, an unresolved V gene covers under half of the shortfall, and the cause of the remainder is unknown. Here the sample has around 300,000 clones; approximately 15% occur a single time. Of the sample, over 5% falls within the top ten clones. The sequenced sample consisted of central memory CD4+ T cells from blood. Receptors originate from a man under 40 in good health.

The chain joins TRBV4-1 to TRBJ2-3; D could derive from TRBD1 or TRBD2 (6 bases each). Trimming left V 4 bases short and J 5 bases short, with 13 bases between. CDR1 is MGHRA, CDR2 YSYEKL, per germline. The CDR3 spans 14 residues. The chain's CDR3 is CASSLGGQEDTQYF. The DNA of the CDR3 is TGCGCCAGCAGCCTCGGGGGCCAAGAAGATACGCAGTATTTT.

This clone was seen only a few times. This rearrangement joins TRBV2 to TRBJ1-2, with a tentative D call TRBD1 (6 bases). With 7 bases removed from V and 5 bases from J, the gap between germline ends came to 14 bases. Germline CDR1 and CDR2: SNHLY and FYNNEI. This CDR3 comprises 13 residues. The CDR3 coding sequence is TGTGCCAGCACTCGGACAGTATTTTATGGCTACACCTTC. Translating it yields CASTRTVFYGYTF.

The chain couples TRBV2 to TRBJ2-1; a possible D gene is TRBD1 (6 bases). Germline CDR1 is SNHLY and CDR2 is FYNNEI. Trimming cost V 10 bases and J 2 bases, with 12 bases left between them. The CDR3 is 13 residues long. CDR3 sequence: CAITRDTYNEQFF. DNA for the CDR3: TGTGCCATAACCCGGGACACCTACAATGAGCAGTTCTTC.

This clone appeared a few times. This sequence joins TRBV6-5 and TRBJ2-4; 11 positions agree with TRBD1. CDR1 is MNHEY and CDR2 is SVGAGI in the germline V gene. The CDR3 is 15 amino acids. After removal of 5 bases from V and 8 bases from J, the junction contained 8 bases not matched to a gene. CDR3 sequence: CASSNAGTGGDIQYF. The DNA for the CDR3 is TGTGCCAGCAGTAACGCCGGGACAGGGGGTGACATTCAGTACTTC.

This clone turned up a few times. This chain's CDR3 is CASTLGGLGQETQYF. The CDR3 DNA sequence: TGTGCCAGCACCCTGGGGGGTTTGGGACAAGAGACCCAGTACTTC. The chain carries TRBV11-2 and TRBJ2-5; a weak D match, TRBD2 (6 bases). V was shortened by 7 bases and J by 2 bases, with 17 bases between the two germline ends. Germline V lookup: CDR1 SGHAT, CDR2 FQNNGV. The CDR3 length is 15 residues. Complete variable domain (other parts from reference TRBV11-2 and TRBJ2-5): EAGVAQSPRYKIIEKRQSVAFWCNPISGHATLYWYQQILGQGPKLLIQFQNNGVVDDSQLPKDRFSAERLKGVDSTLKIQPAKLEDSAVYLCASTLGGLGQETQYFGPGTRLLVL.

The chain has TRBV6-1 and TRBJ1-5; D is perhaps TRBD1 (5 bases). This CDR3 is 14 amino acids long. V was cut by 3 bases and J by 7 bases, with 13 bases left in between. The V gene's germline CDR1 is MNHNS and CDR2 SASEGT. In nucleotides, the CDR3 is TGTGCCAGCAGTGATTGGCAGGGTGGACAGCCCCAGCATTTT. Its protein product is CASSDWQGGQPQHF.

This clone was seen more than once but under ten times. Written as DNA, the CDR3 is TGTGCCAGCAGCTTAGGCATAGTGACAGATGAGCAGTTCTTC. Encoded protein: CASSLGIVTDEQFF. The chain couples TRBV7-2 to TRBJ2-1; possible D gene TRBD1, 5 bases. The CDR3 has 14 residues. CDR1 and CDR2 (germline): SGHTA, FQGNSA. V lost 1 base and J 8 bases, leaving 12 bases between the germline ends. The full variable domain, rest sourced from reference TRBV7-2 and TRBJ2-1, is GAGVSQSPSNKVTEKGKDVELRCDPISGHTALYWYRQSLGQGLEFLIYFQGNSAPDKSGLPSDRFSAERTGGSVSTLTIQRTQQEDSAVYLCASSLGIVTDEQFFGPGTRLTVL.

V and J are TRBV7-8 and TRBJ2-4; possible D gene TRBD1, 6 bases. CDR3 length equals 16 residues. The V and J ends lost 1 base and 9 bases respectively, with 19 bases between them. CDR1 SGHVS and CDR2 FQNEAQ come from the germline V gene. In nucleotides, the CDR3 is TGTGCCAGCAGCTTAGGGGAACAGGGTTGGGGCGGCATTCAGTACTTC. It yields the protein CASSLGEQGWGGIQYF.

The V and J genes are TRBV30 and TRBJ1-3; no firm D call. The CDR3 sequence is 12 residues long. Trimming stripped 1 base from V and 2 bases from J, with 3 bases between. Germline CDR1 GTSNPN, CDR2 SVGIG (reference sequence). The CDR3 nucleotides are TGTGCCTGGAGTGACCCTGGAAACACCATATATTTT. This translates into CAWSDPGNTIYF.

This clone occurred a few times. The V and J genes are TRBV6-1 and TRBJ2-7, with 7 bases that match TRBD2. The CDR3 totals 14 residues. V dropped 5 bases and J dropped 7; count of bases not matched to a gene: 11. CDR1 MNHNS and CDR2 SASEGT come from the germline V gene. The CDR3 DNA sequence: TGTGCCAGCAGTCTGAACGGGGGGAGTGGAGAGCAGTACTTC. It yields the protein CASSLNGGSGEQYF.

This chain uses TRBV5-6 with TRBJ2-2; D might be TRBD2 (5 bases). CDR1 is SGHDT and CDR2 is YYEEEE in the germline V gene. Trimming took off 4 bases at V and 9 bases at J, with 10 bases between the two ends. The CDR3 sequence is 12 residues long. CDR3 coding DNA: TGTGCCAGCAGCCGGGAATCAAGGGAGCTGTTTTTT. Translation gives CASSRESRELFF.

This clone was detected only a few times. The J gene is TRBJ2-3, the V gene TRBV5-1; D perhaps matches TRBD2 (6 bases). Germline CDR1 and CDR2: SGHRS and YFSETQ. The CDR3 spans 14 residues. Trimming shortened V by 3 bases and J by 6 bases, and 14 bases separated the two germline ends. The CDR3 region is CASSSAEGRDTQYF. The CDR3 nucleotides are TGCGCCAGCAGCTCTGCGGAGGGCCGCGATACGCAGTATTTT.

This clone was picked up a small number of times. This chain uses TRBV6-1 with TRBJ2-7; maybe TRBD1 (5 bases). CDR3 size: 12 residues. Trimming removed 7 bases at V and 1 base at J, with 8 bases between. Germline V gene data show CDR1 as MNHNS and CDR2 as SASEGT. This chain's CDR3 is CASTGQSYEQYF. In DNA form, the CDR3 reads TGTGCCAGCACCGGACAATCCTACGAGCAGTACTTC.

This clone occurred a few times. The sample holds other DNA sequences that translate to the same CDR3. The chain uses TRBV19 and TRBJ1-1, with no clear D. The CDR3 is 13 residues long. Germline V gives CDR1 LNHDA, CDR2 SQIVND (reference sequence). Between the trimmed V and J ends, which lost 2 bases and 4 bases, there was a span of 8 bases. For the CDR3, the DNA is TGTGCCAGTAGTATAAAAGGGCCCACTGAAGCTTTCTTT. Translating gives CASSIKGPTEAFF.

This clone has a handful of counts. The V and J genes are TRBV11-2 and TRBJ2-7, with TRBD2 matching 10 bases. This CDR3 contains 15 residues. Germline CDR1 is SGHAT and CDR2 is FQNNGV. V shed 2 bases, J shed 3 bases, and the junction held 4 bases outside the gene matches. CDR3 sequence (DNA): TGTGCCAGCAGCTTAAAGAGCGGGGGGGTCTACGAGCAGTACTTC. Translating it yields CASSLKSGGVYEQYF.

This clone was counted a few times. The chain recombines TRBV29-1 with TRBJ1-1, with a possible D match to TRBD1 (6 bases). This CDR3 is built from 14 residues. V dropped 1 base and J dropped 4 bases, with 13 bases sitting between them. Looked up from germline, CDR1 is SQVTM and CDR2 is ANQGSEA. The CDR3: CSVEGGRGLTEAFF. The CDR3 DNA is TGCAGCGTTGAAGGTGGCAGGGGTCTCACTGAAGCTTTCTTT. Based on the CDR3 plus reference TRBV29-1 and TRBJ1-1, the full variable domain is SAVISQKPSRDICQRGTSLTIQCQVDSQVTMMFWYRQQPGQSLTLIATANQGSEATYESGFVIDKFPISRPNLTFSTLTVSNMSPEDSSIYLCSVEGGRGLTEAFFGQGTRLTVV.

Ten or more counts support this clone. The chain joins TRBV27 to TRBJ1-5; no clear D. V lost 5 bases to trimming and J lost 7 bases, with 12 bases between them. The CDR3 consists of 13 residues. Per the germline V gene, CDR1 is MNHEY and CDR2 is SMNVEV (reference sequence). The CDR3 bases are TGTGCCAGCAGTCTCGAAAGGAGACAGCCCCAGCATTTT. This codes for CASSLERRQPQHF.

This clone was picked up a small number of times. The chain carries TRBV10-3 and TRBJ2-5; 10 bases are a match to TRBD2. J lost 1 base, V lost 4 bases, and 6 bases had no gene match. The CDR3 covers 16 residues. Germline CDR1 and CDR2: ENHRY and SYGVKD. CDR3 in DNA: TGTGCCATCAGTGGGAGCGGGAGGGGATCCCAAGAGACCCAGTACTTC. This translates into CAISGSGRGSQETQYF.

This chain links TRBV5-1 with TRBJ2-1, with a possible D match to TRBD1 (5 bases). V lost 7 bases to trimming and J lost 4 bases, with 18 bases between them. The CDR3 extends over 15 amino acids. The germline CDR1 and CDR2 sequences are SGHRS and YFSETQ. The CDR3: CASQMETAHYNEQFF. CDR3 coding DNA: TGCGCCAGCCAAATGGAGACAGCGCATTACAATGAGCAGTTCTTC.

This clone was picked up one time. The V call is TRBV6-6, the J call TRBJ1-6; 7 bases match TRBD1. The trim removed 6 bases at V and 7 bases at J, leaving 6 bases unmatched. The CDR3 is made up of 14 amino acids. Germline V CDR1 and CDR2: MNHNY, SVGAGI (reference sequence). CDR3 sequence reads: CASSRDRENSPLHF. CDR3 bases: TGTGCCAGCAGCCGGGACAGAGAAAATTCACCCCTCCACTTT.

CDR3 loop: CASSPSSQETQYF. The CDR3 nucleotides are TGCGCCAGCAGCCCTAGCTCTCAAGAGACCCAGTACTTC. The chain employs TRBV5-1 and TRBJ2-5, with D tentatively TRBD2 (5 bases). The germline gives CDR1 SGHRS, CDR2 YFSETQ. This CDR3 spans 13 amino acids. The germline V and J ends were trimmed by 4 bases and 2 bases, with 9 bases remaining between them.